What follows are 20 T cell receptor beta chains derived from one specimen sequenced in a study of cytomegalovirus exposure and HLA in healthy donors. TCRdb's copy holds only in-frame clones and misses some; the assay was immunoSEQ multiplex PCR. The sample holds 20,000 to 25,000 clones, 97% seen once. Material: PBMCs. The origin of the receptors is a young man in good health and CMV-seropositive.

The chain uses TRBV19 and TRBJ1-5; TRBD1 might be the D (5 bases). Trimming stripped 8 bases from V and 5 bases from J, with 13 bases between. Per germline, CDR1 LNHDA and CDR2 SQIVND (reference sequence). The CDR3 contains 13 residues. The CDR3 loop is CASGTHSDQPQHF. Here the CDR3 DNA reads TGTGCCAGTGGGACTCACTCTGATCAGCCCCAGCATTTT.

V and J are TRBV27 and TRBJ1-4; 7 bases align to TRBD1. The length of the CDR3 is 16 residues. Per germline, CDR1 MNHEY and CDR2 SMNVEV (reference sequence). V trimming: 8 bases; J trimming: 4 bases; junction bases outside the gene matches: 13. Here the CDR3 reads CASSPTLRGINEKLFF. The CDR3 bases are TGTGCCAGCTCGCCTACCCTCAGGGGGATTAATGAAAAACTGTTTTTT.

The rearrangement links TRBV6-1 to TRBJ2-7, with D possibly TRBD2 on 5 matching bases. The ends were cut back, 2 bases at V and 2 bases at J, with 10 bases in the middle. CDR1 is MNHNS, CDR2 SASEGT, per germline. The CDR3 is made up of 14 amino acids. CDR3 amino acids: CASSELRGAYEQYF. The CDR3 coding sequence is TGTGCCAGCAGTGAACTACGGGGAGCCTACGAGCAGTACTTC.

This clone showed up just once. The genes are TRBV5-1 and TRBJ2-7; 7 bases map to TRBD1. Trimming took 0 bases from V and 7 from J; bases not matched to a gene: 7. The CDR3 totals 14 residues. In germline, CDR1 is SGHRS, CDR2 YFSETQ. CDR3 protein: CASSLATGVGEQYF. In nucleotides, the CDR3 is TGCGCCAGCAGCTTGGCTACAGGGGTGGGTGAGCAGTACTTC.

This chain connects TRBV9 to TRBJ1-5, with a possible D match to TRBD1 (5 bases). The CDR3 has 16 amino acids. Per germline, CDR1 SGDLS and CDR2 YYNGEE. The V end was cut by 0 bases, the J end by 2 bases, with 12 bases between. CDR3 nucleotide sequence: TGTGCCAGCAGCGTAGATGGGGGGGGAGGCAATCAGCCCCAGCATTTT. Amino acid sequence: CASSVDGGGGNQPQHF.

The V and J genes are TRBV5-1 and TRBJ1-1; 7 bases match TRBD1. The CDR3 contains 15 residues. Trimming removed 2 bases from V and 1 base from J; junction bases left unmatched: 5. Germline V gene data show CDR1 as SGHRS and CDR2 as YFSETQ. The CDR3 nucleotides read TGCGCCAGCAGCTTTTTATCAGGGGGGAACACTGAAGCTTTCTTT. Amino acids: CASSFLSGGNTEAFF.

V and J are TRBV2 and TRBJ2-7; 7 nucleotides match TRBD1. Trimming at V came to 6 bases and at J to 3 bases, leaving 8 bases not matched to a gene. The CDR3 length is 14 residues. Germline lookup yields CDR1 SNHLY and CDR2 FYNNEI. This chain's CDR3 is CASRIRQGVYEQYF. CDR3 DNA sequence: TGTGCCAGCAGAATAAGACAGGGTGTCTACGAGCAGTACTTC.

The chain has TRBV15 and TRBJ2-6, with TRBD1 identical over 9 bases. Germline CDR1 reads LNHNV; CDR2 reads YYDKDF (reference sequence). V lost 1 base to trimming and J lost 2 bases; unmatched junction nucleotides: 12. The CDR3 loop spans 20 amino acids. The DNA for the CDR3 is TGTGCCACCAGCAGAGTATTAGGTCGGGACAGGGTTACTGGGGCCAACGTCCTGACTTTC. This gives the protein CATSRVLGRDRVTGANVLTF.

This chain uses TRBV15 with TRBJ2-3, with a possible D match to TRBD1 (6 bases). The V gene lost 4 bases and the J gene lost 10 bases, with 21 bases spanning the gap. Germline V CDR1 and CDR2: LNHNV, YYDKDF (reference sequence). CDR3 length: 15 amino acids. This CDR3 is CATSTRFPGDLAQYF. CDR3 in DNA: TGTGCCACCAGCACCCGATTTCCAGGGGACCTCGCGCAGTATTTT.

V is TRBV7-2 and J is TRBJ2-7; D gene ambiguous. Germline V CDR1 and CDR2: SGHTA, FQGNSA. The V end lost 5 bases, the J end lost 7 bases, and 12 bases lay between the germline ends. This CDR3 is 12 amino acids long. The CDR3 DNA is TGTGCCAGCAGCCCCCAACGGCGGGAGCAGTACTTC. As protein: CASSPQRREQYF.

Note on this clone: Other DNA sequences in the sample encode the same CDR3. The genes are TRBV2 and TRBJ2-7; TRBD1 might be the D (6 bases). The CDR3 runs 15 residues. The germline V and J ends were trimmed by 8 bases and 3 bases, with 20 bases remaining between them. Germline values: CDR1 SNHLY, CDR2 FYNNEI. The DNA for the CDR3 is TGTGCCAGCCTCTATCGAGACAGGCGGAGCTACGAGCAGTACTTC. This codes for CASLYRDRRSYEQYF.

The chain links TRBV5-1 to TRBJ2-1, with 8 bases aligning to TRBD1. Trimming cost V 4 bases and J 1 base; bases outside gene matches: 4. The CDR3 has 15 residues. Looked up from germline, CDR1 is SGHRS and CDR2 is YFSETQ. CDR3 bases: TGCGCCAGCAGCGGCGGACAGGGATCCTACAATGAGCAGTTCTTC. Translating it yields CASSGGQGSYNEQFF.

The genes are TRBV2 and TRBJ2-7, with a tentative D call TRBD2 (5 bases). Germline CDR1 and CDR2: SNHLY and FYNNEI. The CDR3 has 12 amino acids. The V end lost 8 bases, the J end lost 4 bases, and 12 bases lay between the germline ends. CDR3 nucleotides: TGTGCCAGCCTTGAGGGCAGATACGAGCAGTACTTC. Its translation: CASLEGRYEQYF.

The chain has TRBV5-1 and TRBJ2-7; TRBD2 might be the D (6 bases). The CDR3 is 14 residues long. Trimming took 0 bases from V and 2 from J, leaving 9 bases between them. Germline V lookup: CDR1 SGHRS, CDR2 YFSETQ. Here the CDR3 reads CASSLVLAAYEQYF. The CDR3 DNA follows: TGCGCCAGCAGCTTGGTACTAGCAGCCTACGAGCAGTACTTC.

The rearrangement links TRBV5-1 to TRBJ2-5; 14 bases match TRBD2. The germline gives CDR1 SGHRS, CDR2 YFSETQ. V dropped 4 bases and J dropped 5; count of bases not matched to a gene: 7. The CDR3 is 16 residues long. CDR3 in DNA: TGCGCCAGCAGCCCCGGGACTAGCGGGAGAGGGGAGACCCAGTACTTC. Protein product: CASSPGTSGRGETQYF.

This sequence joins TRBV25-1 and TRBJ1-2; TRBD1 matches 11 bases. This CDR3 region has 14 residues. Trimming cost V 4 bases and J 6 bases; bases outside gene matches: 4. The V gene's germline CDR1 is MGHDK and CDR2 SYGVNS. DNA of the CDR3: TGTGCCAGCAGTGTACCGGGACAGGGGGATGGCTACACCTTC. It translates to CASSVPGQGDGYTF.

The rearrangement links TRBV6-1 to TRBJ2-3, with TRBD2 identical over 8 bases. V trimming: 2 bases; J trimming: 6 bases; junction bases outside the gene matches: 7. Germline V CDR1 and CDR2: MNHNS, SASEGT. The CDR3 runs 15 residues. The CDR3 sequence is CASSEFREGRDTQYF. CDR3 nucleotides: TGTGCCAGCAGTGAATTTCGGGAGGGCAGGGATACGCAGTATTTT.

The chain is built from TRBV11-1 and TRBJ2-2; 11 bases match TRBD2. Germline CDR1 reads SGHAT; CDR2 reads FQDESV (reference sequence). This CDR3 contains 18 residues. V shed 3 bases and J 3 bases; nucleotides not matched to a gene: 9. The CDR3, as DNA: TGTGCCAGCAGCTTTGCTCTAGCGGGAGGAAGTGACACCGGGGAGCTGTTTTTT. It codes for CASSFALAGGSDTGELFF.

This clone was recorded only once. This chain links TRBV7-8 with TRBJ1-1; 9 bases align to TRBD1. Unmatched junction bases numbered 6, after V lost 7 bases and J lost 3 bases. Germline loops: CDR1 SGHVS, CDR2 FQNEAQ. This CDR3 is 14 amino acids long. The CDR3 is CASTMGQGYTEAFF. The DNA for the CDR3 is TGTGCCAGCACGATGGGACAGGGTTACACTGAAGCTTTCTTT.

The rearrangement links TRBV5-4 to TRBJ2-7; D gene ambiguous. V dropped 0 bases and J dropped 6 bases, with 4 bases sitting between them. The germline CDR1 and CDR2 sequences are SGHNT and YYREEE (reference sequence). The CDR3 runs to 11 residues. The CDR3 region is CASSLGIEQYF. CDR3 DNA: TGTGCCAGCAGCTTGGGTATCGAGCAGTACTTC.